The 21 T cell receptor beta chains below all came from one sample that was sequenced in a study of OX40 agonist ivuxolimab in advanced cancers. The table came from immunoSEQ multiplex PCR; TCRdb's copy has only in-frame clones and leaves some out. In the table there are some 60,000 clones, less than 95% of which are singletons. The sample here was CD4+ or CD8+ T cells sorted from blood, taken in a trial of the OX40 agonist ivuxolimab. Receptors originate from an adult with an advanced solid tumor such as melanoma, head and neck, liver or kidney cancer.

This clone showed up just once. A read error may account for a junction end that differs from germline. This rearrangement joins TRBV6-1 to TRBJ1-6; D gene unclear. The germline V gene encodes CDR1 MNHNS and CDR2 SASEGT. The CDR3 covers 11 residues. In DNA form, the CDR3 reads TGTGCCAGCCGCAGAGGTTCAACCCTCCACTTT. It yields the protein CASRRGSTLHF.

V is TRBV7-8 and J is TRBJ2-1, with 9 bases lining up with TRBD2. CDR1 and CDR2 (germline): SGHVS, FQNEAQ. J lost 2 bases, V lost 5 bases, and 19 bases had no gene match. The CDR3 has 20 residues. This chain's CDR3 is CASSPRGLGGRTSAYNEQFF. In DNA, the CDR3 is TGTGCCAGCAGCCCAAGGGGGCTCGGTGGTAGGACTAGCGCCTACAATGAGCAGTTCTTC.

The V gene is TRBV7-2, the J gene TRBJ2-5, with D perhaps matching TRBD1 or TRBD2 (6 bases each). The CDR3 totals 14 residues. The germline gives CDR1 SGHTA, CDR2 FQGNSA. V gave up 5 bases and J gave up 4 bases, with 14 bases separating them. Here the CDR3 reads CASSQEGGRETQYF. CDR3 DNA: TGTGCCAGCAGCCAAGAAGGGGGGCGAGAGACCCAGTACTTC.

This clone appeared a single time. The chain is built from TRBV5-1 and TRBJ2-2; D gene uncertain. Germline CDR1 is SGHRS and CDR2 is YFSETQ. This CDR3 contains 14 residues. V gave up 5 bases and J gave up 5 bases, with 13 bases separating them. The DNA for the CDR3 is TGCGCCAGCAGTTCGAGAGGCGAAACCGGGGAGCTGTTTTTT. Translating it yields CASSSRGETGELFF.

This chain connects TRBV30 to TRBJ2-7, with 7 positions matching TRBD2. There are 15 residues in the CDR3. From germline, CDR1 is GTSNPN and CDR2 SVGIG (reference sequence). Trimming at V came to 5 bases and at J to 4 bases, leaving 14 bases not matched to a gene. The CDR3 nucleotides read TGTGCCTGGCGTTTTCCAACCAGCGGGGTTTACGAGCAGTACTTC. Translated: CAWRFPTSGVYEQYF.

The rearrangement uses TRBV28 and TRBJ1-5; D call uncertain. V lost 3 bases and J 9 bases, leaving 9 bases between the germline ends. This CDR3 spans 12 amino acids. Looked up from germline, CDR1 is MDHEN and CDR2 is SYDVKM. The CDR3 here is CASSFMERPQHF. The CDR3 DNA reads TGTGCCAGCAGTTTTATGGAGCGGCCCCAGCATTTT. Combining the CDR3 with reference TRBV28 and TRBJ1-5 gives the whole variable domain DVKVTQSSRYLVKRTGEKVFLECVQDMDHENMFWYRQDPGLGLRLIYFSYDVKMKEKGDIPEGYSVSREKKERFSLILESASTNQTSMYLCASSFMERPQHFGDGTRLSIL.

This chain joins TRBV11-2 and TRBJ1-2; a weak D match, TRBD1 (6 bases). The V end lost 1 base, the J end lost 10 bases, and 10 bases lay between the germline ends. Germline CDR1 SGHAT, CDR2 FQNNGV. This CDR3 contains 12 residues. The CDR3 coding sequence is TGTGCCAGCAGCTTAGGTACAGGGTACTACACCTTC. This codes for CASSLGTGYYTF.

The chain joins TRBV7-2 to TRBJ2-3; TRBD2 is a possible D gene (6 bases). CDR3 length: 14 residues. The germline V gene encodes CDR1 SGHTA and CDR2 FQGNSA. Trimming shortened V by 1 base and J by 3 bases, and 8 bases separated the two germline ends. CDR3 protein: CASSLEGRTDTQYF. The CDR3 DNA reads TGTGCCAGCAGCTTAGAGGGGAGGACAGATACGCAGTATTTT.

This clone showed up just a few times. The chain employs TRBV15 and TRBJ1-2; D gene unclear. The germline V gene encodes CDR1 LNHNV and CDR2 YYDKDF (reference sequence). The CDR3 has 14 amino acids. Trimming removed 4 bases from V and 1 base from J, with 10 bases in between. The DNA for the CDR3 is TGTGCCACCAGCAAAGTGGAGGGTAACTATGGCTACACCTTC. Its translation: CATSKVEGNYGYTF.

The chain uses TRBV6-6 and TRBJ2-1; D is undetermined. The CDR3 consists of 13 residues. V was cut by 6 bases and J by 8 bases, with 14 bases left in between. Germline-derived CDR1 and CDR2 are MNHNY and SVGAGI (reference sequence). The CDR3 loop is CASRPGVLHEQFF. The CDR3 region has the DNA TGTGCCAGCAGACCCGGTGTTTTACATGAGCAGTTCTTC.

J is TRBJ2-3 and V is TRBV6-5, with D possibly matching TRBD2 (6 bases). The germline V gene encodes CDR1 MNHEY and CDR2 SVGAGI. This CDR3 contains 14 residues. With 6 bases removed from V and 6 bases from J, the gap between germline ends came to 16 bases. The CDR3 region has the DNA TGTGCCAGCAGCCCTCCGGGACTTGGGGATACGCAGTATTTT. This encodes CASSPPGLGDTQYF.

CDR3 amino acids: CASSEAGQGAIEAFF. In DNA form, the CDR3 reads TGTGCCAGCAGTGAAGCGGGACAGGGGGCGATTGAAGCTTTCTTT. The J gene is TRBJ1-1, the V gene TRBV6-1; TRBD1 agrees at 12 bases. Germline V gene lookup returns CDR1 MNHNS and CDR2 SASEGT. The CDR3 sequence is 15 residues long. The ends lost 0 bases at V and 7 bases at J; junction bases unmatched: 3.

The chain is built from TRBV20-1 and TRBJ2-7; the D is unclear. Between the trimmed V and J ends, which lost 5 bases and 5 bases, there was a span of 10 bases. The CDR3 loop spans 11 amino acids. The V gene's germline CDR1 is DFQATT and CDR2 SNEGSKA (reference sequence). As DNA, the CDR3 is TGCAGTGCTGCCCCTTTCCACGAGCAGTACTTC. It codes for CSAAPFHEQYF.

V gene TRBV19 combines with J gene TRBJ1-4, with 8 bases that match TRBD1. V was pared by 4 bases and J by 0 bases, with 4 bases of the junction left unmatched. This CDR3 contains 16 residues. Per germline, CDR1 LNHDA and CDR2 SQIVND (reference sequence). The CDR3 DNA reads TGTGCCAGTAGTAGGGACAGGACCGCAACTAATGAAAAACTGTTTTTT. Residues: CASSRDRTATNEKLFF.

J is TRBJ2-6 and V is TRBV7-9; D gene uncertain. CDR1 and CDR2 (germline): SEHNR, FQNEAQ (reference sequence). There are 19 residues in the CDR3. The V gene lost 3 bases and the J gene lost 0 bases, with 18 bases spanning the gap. The CDR3 nucleotides are TGTGCCAGCAGCTTGGCCCGGGCTACCGCCTCCTCTGGGGCCAACGTCCTGACTTTC. It translates to CASSLARATASSGANVLTF.

The chain employs TRBV14 and TRBJ2-7; D is undetermined. V was pared by 4 bases and J by 2 bases, with 12 bases between. Germline values: CDR1 SGHDN, CDR2 FVKESK. The CDR3 contains 14 residues. Here the CDR3 DNA reads TGTGCCAGCAGCCTCGGACCGTTACCCTACGAGCAGTACTTC. As protein: CASSLGPLPYEQYF.

The CDR3 sequence: CASSMRGSGHQETQYF. DNA of the CDR3: TGTGCCAGCAGTATGAGGGGGAGCGGCCACCAAGAGACCCAGTACTTC. This sequence joins TRBV5-6 and TRBJ2-5, with TRBD1 as a possible D gene (6 bases). The CDR3 length is 16 residues. Trimming pared 5 bases from V and 0 bases from J, leaving 17 bases between. Per germline, CDR1 SGHDT and CDR2 YYEEEE.

The chain recombines TRBV11-2 with TRBJ1-1; D is ambiguous. Germline V gene lookup returns CDR1 SGHAT and CDR2 FQNNGV. The CDR3 is made up of 15 amino acids. V was shortened by 3 bases and J by 6 bases, with 17 bases between the two germline ends. In DNA form, the CDR3 reads TGTGCCAGCAGCTTGAGGACCCAGTTTGGTTCTGAAGCTTTCTTT. It codes for CASSLRTQFGSEAFF.

On this clone: Other DNA sequences in this specimen translate into the identical CDR3. CDR3 in DNA: TGTGCCAGTAGTATAGATCTCCGGAGCAATCAGCCCCAGCATTTT. This sequence encodes CASSIDLRSNQPQHF. The chain combines TRBV19 with TRBJ1-5; D is unresolved. Trimming removed 0 bases at V and 1 base at J, with 7 bases between. CDR1 and CDR2 from the germline V gene are LNHDA and SQIVND (reference sequence). There are 15 residues in the CDR3.

V gene TRBV7-9 combines with J gene TRBJ2-2; TRBD1 matches 7 bases. The germline V gene has CDR1 SEHNR and CDR2 FQNEAQ (reference sequence). V lost 6 bases and J lost 7; bases outside the gene matches: 14. The CDR3 totals 16 residues. In DNA form, the CDR3 reads TGTGCCAGCAGTCCGGACAGGTACTCATTCATCGGGGAGCTGTTTTTT. Translating gives CASSPDRYSFIGELFF.

J is TRBJ2-1 and V is TRBV27; no clear D. The germline V and J ends were trimmed by 6 bases and 1 base, with 7 bases remaining between them. The CDR3 extends over 13 amino acids. Germline V CDR1 and CDR2: MNHEY, SMNVEV (reference sequence). CDR3 in amino acids: CASSGLSYNEQFF. The CDR3 DNA follows: TGTGCCAGCAGCGGGCTTTCCTACAATGAGCAGTTCTTC.